A single sample is the source of the 32 T cell receptor beta chains below, sequenced in a study of T cell responses to AZD1222 COVID-19 vaccine. Using immunoSEQ multiplex PCR, the repertoire was profiled, and TCRdb retains in-frame clones only, with some absent. Of more than 150,000 clones in the sample, roughly 92% are singletons; the top ten hold around 3.5%. Specimen: peripheral blood, collected 28 days after the second AZD1222 dose. The receptors here all came from an adult who received the AZD1222 COVID-19 vaccine.

This chain connects TRBV9 to TRBJ2-1; D is ambiguous. CDR3 size: 14 residues. Germline CDR1 SGDLS, CDR2 YYNGEE. V was clipped by 0 bases and J by 8 bases, with 12 bases between them. Written as DNA, the CDR3 is TGTGCCAGCAGCGTAGGATCGCGAGGCGATGAGCAGTTCTTC. It encodes CASSVGSRGDEQFF.

The chain recombines TRBV9 with TRBJ1-4; D possibly corresponds to TRBD1 (5 bases). V was clipped by 0 bases and J by 3 bases, with 9 bases between them. CDR1 is SGDLS, CDR2 YYNGEE, per germline. The CDR3 consists of 15 residues. Written as DNA, the CDR3 is TGTGCCAGCAGCGTAGGGGGGTCGGCTAATGAAAAACTGTTTTTT. This gives the protein CASSVGGSANEKLFF.

The V gene is TRBV19, the J gene TRBJ1-5; TRBD1 might be the D (6 bases). This CDR3 region has 15 residues. Trimming cost V 9 bases and J 4 bases, with 19 bases left between them. CDR1 and CDR2 from the germline V gene are LNHDA and SQIVND (reference sequence). DNA of the CDR3: TGTGCCAGCCAAGACAGGCGTAAGGTAAATCAGCCCCAGCATTTT. Translation gives CASQDRRKVNQPQHF.

This chain links TRBV9 with TRBJ1-1; 9 bases line up with TRBD1. The J segment lost 1 base and the V segment lost 4 bases, leaving 5 bases of the junction unmatched. Germline CDR1 reads SGDLS; CDR2 reads YYNGEE. CDR3 length: 15 residues. The CDR3 protein is CASSKQGAGNTEAFF. The CDR3 DNA is TGTGCCAGCAGCAAACAGGGGGCAGGGAACACTGAAGCTTTCTTT. Using reference TRBV9 and TRBJ1-1 for the parts outside the CDR3, the full variable domain is DSGVTQTPKHLITATGQRVTLRCSPRSGDLSVYWYQQSLDQGLQFLIQYYNGEERAKGNILERFSAQQFPDLHSELNLSSLELGDSALYFCASSKQGAGNTEAFFGQGTRLTVV.

CDR3 in DNA: TGCGCCAGCAGCTTGGGTGGTAGCGGGAGCTCCTACAATGAGCAGTTCTTC. It translates to CASSLGGSGSSYNEQFF. The chain uses TRBV5-1 and TRBJ2-1; TRBD2 aligns across 9 bases. The V segment lost 0 bases and the J segment 0 bases; nucleotides outside the gene matches: 4. The CDR3 is 17 amino acids. The germline V gene encodes CDR1 SGHRS and CDR2 YFSETQ.

The V and J genes are TRBV18 and TRBJ2-7, with TRBD1 identical over 7 bases. V shed 4 bases and J 5 bases; nucleotides not matched to a gene: 8. CDR3 size: 14 residues. Germline-derived CDR1 and CDR2 are KGHSH and LQKENI. CDR3 sequence (DNA): TGTGCCAGCTCACGGCCGACAGGGAGAGACGAGCAGTACTTC. Translation: CASSRPTGRDEQYF.

V gene TRBV5-4 combines with J gene TRBJ2-7; TRBD2 agrees at 8 bases. The CDR3 is 15 residues long. CDR1 SGHNT and CDR2 YYREEE come from the germline V gene (reference sequence). J lost 3 bases, V lost 3 bases, and 8 bases had no gene match. This CDR3 reads CASSWGAGAVYEQYF. The CDR3, as DNA: TGTGCCAGCAGCTGGGGAGCGGGAGCGGTCTACGAGCAGTACTTC.

The V gene is TRBV2, the J gene TRBJ2-1; 11 nucleotides line up with TRBD1. V lost 4 bases, J lost 4 bases, and 0 bases stayed unmatched. The CDR3 totals 14 residues. Germline CDR1 reads SNHLY; CDR2 reads FYNNEI. The CDR3 coding sequence is TGTGCCAGCAGTGGGGACAGGGGGTACAATGAGCAGTTCTTC. It is translated as CASSGDRGYNEQFF.

J is TRBJ2-7 and V is TRBV7-9; TRBD1 matches at 8 bases. The germline V gene encodes CDR1 SEHNR and CDR2 FQNEAQ (reference sequence). Trimming took 2 bases from V and 3 from J; bases not matched to a gene: 3. The CDR3 runs 14 residues. CDR3: CASSLQGQGYEQYF. As DNA, the CDR3 is TGTGCCAGCAGCTTACAAGGACAGGGCTACGAGCAGTACTTC.

This chain uses TRBV19 with TRBJ1-1, with D possibly matching TRBD1 (5 bases). Germline-derived CDR1 and CDR2 are LNHDA and SQIVND (reference sequence). The CDR3 extends over 16 amino acids. V lost 6 bases and J 6 bases, leaving 23 bases between the germline ends. The CDR3: CASSPRNGAGYPEAFF. CDR3 sequence (DNA): TGTGCCAGTAGCCCCAGGAACGGGGCAGGGTATCCTGAAGCTTTCTTT. The full variable domain, completed using reference TRBV19 and TRBJ1-1, is DGGITQSPKYLFRKEGQNVTLSCEQNLNHDAMYWYRQDPGQGLRLIYYSQIVNDFQKGDIAEGYSVSREKKESFPLTVTSAQKNPTAFYLCASSPRNGAGYPEAFFGQGTRLTVV.

The chain recombines TRBV6-5 with TRBJ2-1; TRBD2 aligns across 9 bases. Germline assignment: CDR1 MNHEY and CDR2 SVGAGI. The CDR3 is 15 amino acids. Trimming removed 6 bases from V and 9 bases from J; junction bases left unmatched: 12. CDR3 residues: CASRSTALAGSEQFF. The CDR3 DNA reads TGTGCCAGCAGATCTACAGCCCTAGCGGGGTCTGAGCAGTTCTTC.

The genes are TRBV7-3 and TRBJ2-5; D is uncertain. Germline CDR1 is SGHTA and CDR2 is FQGTGA. The CDR3 totals 13 residues. Trimming stripped 0 bases from V and 3 bases from J, with 5 bases between. The CDR3 bases are TGTGCCAGCAGCTTAACTAGGGAAGAGACCCAGTACTTC. This sequence encodes CASSLTREETQYF.

This sequence joins TRBV28 and TRBJ2-7; 9 bases match TRBD1. This CDR3 has 14 residues. V shed 10 bases and J 1 base; nucleotides not matched to a gene: 8. Germline CDR1 is MDHEN and CDR2 is SYDVKM. The DNA for the CDR3 is TGTGCCACAACCCGGGACAGGGCGTCCTACGAGCAGTACTTC. It codes for CATTRDRASYEQYF.

The J gene is TRBJ2-5, the V gene TRBV11-3; 7 bases line up with TRBD1. The CDR3 length is 16 residues. Looked up from germline, CDR1 is SGHNT and CDR2 is YENEEA. V dropped 4 bases and J dropped 4; count of bases not matched to a gene: 12. CDR3 DNA sequence: TGTGCCAGCAGCTCCCGTGGGTCCAGGGGGAGAGAGACCCAGTACTTC. Translated: CASSSRGSRGRETQYF.

The chain has TRBV4-2 and TRBJ1-2; 9 bases are a match to TRBD1. The junction had 5 bases not matched to a gene; V was cut back by 5 bases and J by 4 bases. The CDR3 spans 14 residues. Germline V gene sequence: CDR1 LGHNA, CDR2 YNFKEQ. In nucleotides, the CDR3 is TGTGCCAGCAGCGCAACAGGGGGCGGCTATGGCTACACCTTC. Its protein product is CASSATGGGYGYTF.

The rearrangement links TRBV5-3 to TRBJ1-4; a weak D match, TRBD1 (5 bases). TRBV5-3 is reported as an ORF; its role is uncertain. This CDR3 has 15 amino acids. The V end lost 0 bases, the J end lost 10 bases, and 16 bases lay between the germline ends. CDR3 nucleotide sequence: TGTGCCAGAAGCTTGGTCCAGGGACCGATTCGAAAACTGTTTTTT. As protein: CARSLVQGPIRKLFF.

V is TRBV5-1 and J is TRBJ1-3; D remains ambiguous. The CDR3 sequence is 15 residues long. Germline loops: CDR1 SGHRS, CDR2 YFSETQ. Trimming stripped 4 bases from V and 3 bases from J, with 14 bases between. The CDR3 bases are TGCGCCAGCAGCCCCTCTCCCAACGGTGGAAACACCATATATTTT. Translated: CASSPSPNGGNTIYF.

This clone showed up just once. The chain combines TRBV9 with TRBJ2-7; 7 bases fit TRBD1. Germline trimming cut 3 bases from V and 6 bases from J; bases unmatched to any gene: 9. The CDR3 length is 14 residues. CDR1 and CDR2 (germline): SGDLS, YYNGEE. The CDR3 sequence: CASSAQDRVGEQYF. CDR3 nucleotides: TGTGCCAGCAGCGCCCAAGACAGGGTCGGCGAGCAGTACTTC.

The V gene is TRBV7-9, the J gene TRBJ1-4, with a weak D call TRBD1 (6 bases). V lost 1 base, J lost 8 bases, and 14 bases lay in between. Germline CDR1 reads SEHNR; CDR2 reads FQNEAQ (reference sequence). This CDR3 has 15 amino acids. CDR3 DNA: TGTGCCAGCAGCTTAGATGACAGGATCTGGGAAAAACTGTTTTTT. It encodes CASSLDDRIWEKLFF.

The chain carries TRBV5-1 and TRBJ1-6; no firm D call. The germline V and J ends were trimmed by 0 bases and 7 bases, with 5 bases remaining between them. The CDR3 length is 13 residues. Germline V lookup: CDR1 SGHRS, CDR2 YFSETQ. The CDR3 spells CASSLGGNSPLHF. Written as DNA, the CDR3 is TGCGCCAGCAGCTTGGGCGGAAATTCACCCCTCCACTTT.

The rearrangement links TRBV23-1 to TRBJ1-2; D is possibly TRBD1 (6 bases). TRBV23-1 is assigned to the ORF class and has an uncertain function. Deletions cut 7 bases from V and 4 bases from J, with 25 bases between. The CDR3 extends over 17 amino acids. The CDR3 region is CASTQGSLSGALYGYTF. In DNA, the CDR3 is TGCGCCAGCACCCAAGGGAGTTTGTCAGGGGCCCTCTATGGCTACACCTTC.

The genes are TRBV14 and TRBJ1-4; a weak D match, TRBD1 (5 bases). The CDR3 has 15 amino acids. Germline assignment: CDR1 SGHDN and CDR2 FVKESK. V was clipped by 0 bases and J by 5 bases, with 10 bases between them. The CDR3 here is CASSQDAGKNEKLFF. In DNA, the CDR3 is TGTGCCAGCAGCCAAGATGCAGGGAAAAATGAAAAACTGTTTTTT.

The V gene is TRBV19, the J gene TRBJ1-2, with unresolved D. The CDR3 spans 12 residues. V was cut by 10 bases and J by 5 bases, with 14 bases left in between. CDR1 and CDR2 (germline): LNHDA, SQIVND (reference sequence). CDR3 nucleotides: TGTGCCACCGGTGGGCGGATATATGGCTACACCTTC. Its protein product is CATGGRIYGYTF.

The chain couples TRBV10-3 to TRBJ1-6, with D maybe TRBD1 (6 bases). CDR3 size: 13 residues. V was trimmed by 9 bases and J by 7 bases, leaving 13 bases between them. From germline, CDR1 is ENHRY and CDR2 SYGVKD. The CDR3 region has the DNA TGTGCCATGGGGGGGACATCAAATTCACCCCTCCACTTT. This encodes CAMGGTSNSPLHF.

The rearrangement joins TRBV19 to TRBJ1-5, with 11 bases identical to TRBD1. From germline, CDR1 is LNHDA and CDR2 SQIVND (reference sequence). The CDR3 extends over 15 amino acids. J gave up 4 bases and V 5 bases, and 4 bases lay outside the gene matches. The CDR3 here is CASSLRDRGNQPQHF. The CDR3 bases are TGTGCCAGTAGTCTACGGGACAGGGGGAATCAGCCCCAGCATTTT.

This sequence joins TRBV14 and TRBJ1-1; D ambiguous. Per the germline V gene, CDR1 is SGHDN and CDR2 is FVKESK. Trimming stripped 0 bases from V and 4 bases from J, with 15 bases between. The CDR3 extends over 16 amino acids. CDR3 DNA sequence: TGTGCCAGCAGCCAAGATTCCATAGGGTTTCGCACTGAAGCTTTCTTT. This gives the protein CASSQDSIGFRTEAFF.

This chain connects TRBV7-2 to TRBJ2-2, with 9 bases lining up with TRBD2. Germline loops: CDR1 SGHTA, CDR2 FQGNSA. With 5 bases clipped from V and 7 bases from J, the junction kept 8 bases outside the gene matches. There are 15 residues in the CDR3. The chain's CDR3 is CASSPAILAGGELFF. The CDR3 DNA sequence: TGTGCCAGCAGCCCGGCCATACTAGCGGGCGGGGAGCTGTTTTTT.

This rearrangement joins TRBV7-2 to TRBJ1-4; D is unresolved. The V and J ends lost 5 bases and 8 bases respectively, with 15 bases between them. Germline-derived CDR1 and CDR2 are SGHTA and FQGNSA. The CDR3 runs 14 residues. CDR3 loop: CASSPSIKGEKLFF. CDR3 DNA sequence: TGTGCCAGCAGCCCATCCATCAAAGGCGAAAAACTGTTTTTT.

V usage is TRBV30 and J usage is TRBJ2-5; D remains ambiguous. V was shortened by 7 bases and J by 8 bases, with 23 bases between the two germline ends. This CDR3 has 14 residues. The germline V gene encodes CDR1 GTSNPN and CDR2 SVGIG (reference sequence). Written as DNA, the CDR3 is TGTGCCTATCCCCCCCCTGCTTCGGCAGTTACCCAGTACTTC. Residues: CAYPPPASAVTQYF.

This clone was recorded only once. The J gene is TRBJ1-1, the V gene TRBV5-1; D is possibly TRBD1 (5 bases). The CDR3 is made up of 14 amino acids. Trimming took off 0 bases at V and 5 bases at J, with 11 bases between the two ends. Looked up from germline, CDR1 is SGHRS and CDR2 is YFSETQ. CDR3 sequence: CASSLEGEGTEAFF. The CDR3 DNA follows: TGCGCCAGCAGCTTGGAAGGGGAGGGGACTGAAGCTTTCTTT.

V usage is TRBV18 and J usage is TRBJ1-5, with no clear D. Trimming took 3 bases from V and 0 from J, leaving 0 bases between them. Germline CDR1 is KGHSH and CDR2 is LQKENI. The CDR3 contains 12 residues. CDR3 amino acids: CASSPSNQPQHF. The DNA for the CDR3 is TGTGCCAGCTCACCTAGCAATCAGCCCCAGCATTTT.

V usage is TRBV28 and J usage is TRBJ1-2; D gene uncertain. The germline V and J ends were trimmed by 4 bases and 7 bases, with 7 bases remaining between them. This CDR3 comprises 11 residues. CDR1 MDHEN and CDR2 SYDVKM come from the germline V gene. The DNA of the CDR3 is TGTGCCAGCAGTTCCTATGGTGGCTACACCTTC. This codes for CASSSYGGYTF.